This T cell receptor beta chain was observed in a study of T cell changes during pregnancy in multiple sclerosis. Germline CDR1 reads SGHTA; CDR2 reads FQGTGA. The CDR3 spans 13 residues. Deletions cut 0 bases from V and 7 bases from J, with 10 bases between. Sequenced by immunoSEQ multiplex PCR; TCRdb stores in-frame clones only, minus some. Counted here are approximately 50,000 clones, about 90% occurring once; the ten biggest clones make up 0.39%. Only one count was recorded for this clone. The chain uses TRBV7-3 and TRBJ2-7; D may be TRBD2 (5 bases). Sequenced here: CD4+ T cells from peripheral blood mononuclear cells, sampled after pregnancy. The receptor comes from a female donor with multiple sclerosis, enrolled in a pregnancy study. CDR3: CASSLTTTGEQYF. DNA of the CDR3: TGTGCCAGCAGCTTAACCACGACGGGGGAGCAGTACTTC.